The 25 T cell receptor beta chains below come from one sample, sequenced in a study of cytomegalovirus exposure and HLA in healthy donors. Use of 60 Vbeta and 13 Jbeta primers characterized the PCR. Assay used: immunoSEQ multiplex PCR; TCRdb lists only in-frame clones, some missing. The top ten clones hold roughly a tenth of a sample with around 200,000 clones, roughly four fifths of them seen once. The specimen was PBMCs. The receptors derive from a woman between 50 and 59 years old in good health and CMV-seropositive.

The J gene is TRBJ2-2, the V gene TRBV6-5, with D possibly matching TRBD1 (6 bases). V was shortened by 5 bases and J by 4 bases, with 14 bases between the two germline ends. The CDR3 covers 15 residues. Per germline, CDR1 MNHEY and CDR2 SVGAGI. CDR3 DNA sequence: TGTGCCAGCAGTGTCGACAGGCCCCGCACCGGGGAGCTGTTTTTT. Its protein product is CASSVDRPRTGELFF.

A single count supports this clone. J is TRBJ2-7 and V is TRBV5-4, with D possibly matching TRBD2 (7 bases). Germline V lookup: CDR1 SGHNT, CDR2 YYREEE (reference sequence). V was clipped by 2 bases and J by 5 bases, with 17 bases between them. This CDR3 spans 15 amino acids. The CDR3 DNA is TGTGCCAGCAGCTTAAGTGGGGGGGCTCGAAACGAGCAGTACTTC. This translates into CASSLSGGARNEQYF.

CDR3: CASSFEGAAFF. CDR3 DNA: TGTGCCAGCAGCTTTGAAGGGGCGGCTTTCTTT. The J gene is TRBJ1-1, the V gene TRBV5-4; tentatively, D is TRBD1 (5 bases). Germline V gene data show CDR1 as SGHNT and CDR2 as YYREEE (reference sequence). The CDR3 contains 11 residues. Trimming shortened V by 2 bases and J by 11 bases, and 10 bases separated the two germline ends.

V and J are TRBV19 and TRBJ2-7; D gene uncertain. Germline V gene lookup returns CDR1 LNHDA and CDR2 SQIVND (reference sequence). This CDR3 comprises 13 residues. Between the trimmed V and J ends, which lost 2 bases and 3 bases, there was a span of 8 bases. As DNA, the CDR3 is TGTGCCAGTAGTATACGGCAGGACTACGAGCAGTACTTC. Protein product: CASSIRQDYEQYF.

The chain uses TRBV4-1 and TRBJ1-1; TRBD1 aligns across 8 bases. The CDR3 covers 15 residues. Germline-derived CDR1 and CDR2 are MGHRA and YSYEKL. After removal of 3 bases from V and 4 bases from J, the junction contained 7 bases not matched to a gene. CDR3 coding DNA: TGCGCCAGCAGCCATGACGACAGGGGTAGCACTGAAGCTTTCTTT. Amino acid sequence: CASSHDDRGSTEAFF.

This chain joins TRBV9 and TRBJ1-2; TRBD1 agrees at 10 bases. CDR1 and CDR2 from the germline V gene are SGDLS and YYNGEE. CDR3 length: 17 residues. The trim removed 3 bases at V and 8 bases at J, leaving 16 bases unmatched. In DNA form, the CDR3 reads TGTGCCAGCAGCGCCACCGGGACAGGGGCCTTAAGTATGGGCTACACCTTC. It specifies CASSATGTGALSMGYTF.

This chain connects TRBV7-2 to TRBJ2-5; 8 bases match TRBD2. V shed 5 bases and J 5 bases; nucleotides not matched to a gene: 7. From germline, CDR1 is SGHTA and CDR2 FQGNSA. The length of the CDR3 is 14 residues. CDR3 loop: CASSRGLDVETQYF. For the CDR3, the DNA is TGTGCCAGCAGCCGGGGACTAGACGTCGAGACCCAGTACTTC.

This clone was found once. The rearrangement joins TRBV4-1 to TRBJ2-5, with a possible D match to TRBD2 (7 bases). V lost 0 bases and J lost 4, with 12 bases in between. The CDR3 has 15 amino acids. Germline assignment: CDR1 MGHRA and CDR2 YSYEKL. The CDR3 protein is CASSQDFRGAETQYF. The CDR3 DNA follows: TGCGCCAGCAGCCAAGATTTCCGGGGGGCAGAGACCCAGTACTTC.

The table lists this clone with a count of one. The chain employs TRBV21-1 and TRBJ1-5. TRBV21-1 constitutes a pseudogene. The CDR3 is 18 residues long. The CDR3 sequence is CASSNPVRRLDGTQPQHF. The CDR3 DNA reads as TGTGCCAGCAGTAACCCCGTACGGAGGTTAGATGGTACTCAGCCCCAGCATTTT.

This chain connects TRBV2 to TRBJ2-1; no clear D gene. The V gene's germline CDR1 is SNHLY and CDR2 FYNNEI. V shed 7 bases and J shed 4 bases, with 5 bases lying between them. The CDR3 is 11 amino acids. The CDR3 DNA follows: TGTGCCAGCACAGAATACAATGAGCAGTTCTTC. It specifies CASTEYNEQFF.

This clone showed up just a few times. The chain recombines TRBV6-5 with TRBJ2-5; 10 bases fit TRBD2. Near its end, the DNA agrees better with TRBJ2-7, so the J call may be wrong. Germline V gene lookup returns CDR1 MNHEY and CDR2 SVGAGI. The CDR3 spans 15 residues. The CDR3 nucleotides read TGTGCCAGCAGGGACGGTAGCGGGGGGTACTACGAGCAGTACTTC. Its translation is CASRDGSGGYYEQYF.

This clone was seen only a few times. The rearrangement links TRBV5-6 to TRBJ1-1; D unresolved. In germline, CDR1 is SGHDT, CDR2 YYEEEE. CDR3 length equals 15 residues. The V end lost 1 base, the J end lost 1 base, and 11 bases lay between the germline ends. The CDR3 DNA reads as TGTGCCAGCAGCTTGTTGGGCCGGGAGAACACTGAAGCTTTCTTT. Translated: CASSLLGRENTEAFF.

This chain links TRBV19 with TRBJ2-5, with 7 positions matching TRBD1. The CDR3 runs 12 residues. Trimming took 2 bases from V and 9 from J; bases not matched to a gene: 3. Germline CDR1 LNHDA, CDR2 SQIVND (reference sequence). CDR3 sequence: CASSIRGQAQYF. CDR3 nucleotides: TGTGCCAGTAGTATAAGGGGGCAGGCCCAGTACTTC.

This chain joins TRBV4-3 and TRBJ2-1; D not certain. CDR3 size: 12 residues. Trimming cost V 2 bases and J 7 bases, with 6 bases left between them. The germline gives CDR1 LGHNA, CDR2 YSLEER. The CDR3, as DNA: TGCGCCAGCAGCCAACTCGGGAATGAGCAGTTCTTC. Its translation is CASSQLGNEQFF.

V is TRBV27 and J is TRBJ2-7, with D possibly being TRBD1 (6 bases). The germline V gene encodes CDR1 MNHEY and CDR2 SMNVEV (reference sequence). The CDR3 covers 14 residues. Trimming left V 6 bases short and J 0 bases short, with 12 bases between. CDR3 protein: CASRPGHSSYEQYF. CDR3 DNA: TGTGCCAGCAGACCGGGACATAGCTCCTACGAGCAGTACTTC.

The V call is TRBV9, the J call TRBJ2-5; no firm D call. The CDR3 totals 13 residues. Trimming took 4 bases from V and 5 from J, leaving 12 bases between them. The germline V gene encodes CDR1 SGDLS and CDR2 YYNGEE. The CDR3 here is CASSPLQRETQYF. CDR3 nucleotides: TGTGCCAGCAGCCCACTTCAGAGGGAGACCCAGTACTTC.

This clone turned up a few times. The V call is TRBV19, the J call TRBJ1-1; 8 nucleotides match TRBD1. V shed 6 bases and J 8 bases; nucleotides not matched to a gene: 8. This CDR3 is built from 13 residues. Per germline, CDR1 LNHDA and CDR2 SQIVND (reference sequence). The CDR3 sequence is CASRLGQGDEAFF. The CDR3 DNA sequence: TGTGCCAGTAGATTAGGACAGGGCGACGAAGCTTTCTTT. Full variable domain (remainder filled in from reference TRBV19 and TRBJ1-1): DGGITQSPKYLFRKEGQNVTLSCEQNLNHDAMYWYRQDPGQGLRLIYYSQIVNDFQKGDIAEGYSVSREKKESFPLTVTSAQKNPTAFYLCASRLGQGDEAFFGQGTRLTVV.

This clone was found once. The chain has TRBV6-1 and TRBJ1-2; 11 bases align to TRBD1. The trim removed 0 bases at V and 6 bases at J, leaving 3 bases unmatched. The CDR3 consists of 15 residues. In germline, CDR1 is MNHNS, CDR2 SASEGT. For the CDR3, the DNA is TGTGCCAGCAGTGAAGCGGGACAGGGGGGGAATGGCTACACCTTC. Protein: CASSEAGQGGNGYTF.

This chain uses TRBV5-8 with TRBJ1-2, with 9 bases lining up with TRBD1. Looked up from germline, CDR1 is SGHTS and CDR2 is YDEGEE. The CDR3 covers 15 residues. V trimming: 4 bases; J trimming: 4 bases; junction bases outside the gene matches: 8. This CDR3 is CASSPGSDRGYGYTF. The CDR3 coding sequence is TGTGCCAGCAGCCCCGGATCGGACAGGGGCTATGGCTACACCTTC.

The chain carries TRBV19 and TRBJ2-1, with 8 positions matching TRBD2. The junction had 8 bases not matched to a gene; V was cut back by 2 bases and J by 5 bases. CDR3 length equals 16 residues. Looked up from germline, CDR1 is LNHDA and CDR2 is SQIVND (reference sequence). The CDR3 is CASSILERGRNNEQFF. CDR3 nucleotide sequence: TGTGCCAGTAGTATATTGGAGCGGGGGCGAAACAATGAGCAGTTCTTC.

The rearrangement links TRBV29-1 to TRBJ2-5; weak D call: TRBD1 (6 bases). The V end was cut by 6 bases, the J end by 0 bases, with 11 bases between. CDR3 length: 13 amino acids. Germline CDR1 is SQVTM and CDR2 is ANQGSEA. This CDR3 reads CSVGRDNQETQYF. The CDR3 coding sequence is TGCAGCGTGGGCCGGGACAACCAAGAGACCCAGTACTTC. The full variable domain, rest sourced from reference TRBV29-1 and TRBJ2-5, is SAVISQKPSRDICQRGTSLTIQCQVDSQVTMMFWYRQQPGQSLTLIATANQGSEATYESGFVIDKFPISRPNLTFSTLTVSNMSPEDSSIYLCSVGRDNQETQYFGPGTRLLVL.

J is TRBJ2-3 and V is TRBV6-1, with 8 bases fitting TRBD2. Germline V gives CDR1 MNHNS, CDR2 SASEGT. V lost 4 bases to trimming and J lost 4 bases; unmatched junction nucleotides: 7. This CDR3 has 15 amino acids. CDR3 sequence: CASSGAAGGSDTQYF. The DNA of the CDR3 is TGTGCCAGCAGTGGCGCCGCGGGGGGTTCAGATACGCAGTATTTT.

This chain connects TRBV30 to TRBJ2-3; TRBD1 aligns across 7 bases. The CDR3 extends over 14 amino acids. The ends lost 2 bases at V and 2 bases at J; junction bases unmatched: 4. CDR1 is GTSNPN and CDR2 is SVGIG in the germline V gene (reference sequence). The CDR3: CAWSKDRNTDTQYF. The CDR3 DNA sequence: TGTGCCTGGAGTAAGGACAGGAACACAGATACGCAGTATTTT.

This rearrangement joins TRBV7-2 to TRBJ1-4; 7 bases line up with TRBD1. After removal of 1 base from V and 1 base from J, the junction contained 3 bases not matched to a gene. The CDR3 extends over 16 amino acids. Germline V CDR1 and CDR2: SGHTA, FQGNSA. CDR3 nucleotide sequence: TGTGCCAGCAGCTTAGGAAGGGGGCAAACTAATGAAAAACTGTTTTTT. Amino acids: CASSLGRGQTNEKLFF.

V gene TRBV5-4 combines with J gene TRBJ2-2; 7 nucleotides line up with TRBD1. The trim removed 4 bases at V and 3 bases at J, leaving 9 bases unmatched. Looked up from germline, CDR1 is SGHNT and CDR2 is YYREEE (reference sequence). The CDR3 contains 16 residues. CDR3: CASSETQGYDTGELFF. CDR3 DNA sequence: TGTGCCAGCAGCGAAACACAGGGGTATGACACCGGGGAGCTGTTTTTT.